Only a few counts were recorded for the clone carrying this T cell receptor beta chain. A sample-barcoded 5' primer and a J-beta primer mix were used in a second PCR of roughly 7 to 11 cycles. TCRdb called the 5' RACE reads again in MiXCR, with one record for every CDR3 protein. The sample has about 580,000 distinct CDR3 sequences; 40% to 55% are singletons. The CDR3 runs to 15 residues. Per the germline V gene, CDR1 is SGHNT and CDR2 is YENEEA. With 5 bases clipped from V and 0 bases from J, the junction kept 4 bases outside the gene matches. The data stem from a study of blood T cells in healthy people across ages.

This TCR derives from an elderly man in good health. The source material was blood. V is TRBV11-3 and J is TRBJ2-3, with TRBD1 matching over 8 bases. CDR3 amino acids: CASSTRQGSTDTQYF. Here the CDR3 DNA reads TGTGCCAGCAGCACGCGACAGGGGAGCACAGATACGCAGTATTTT.